The clone carrying this TCR beta chain has just a few counts. Its specificity is unknown. This record comes from a study of beta chain features in type 1 diabetes. Study results and limitations: In comparison with healthy donors, patients had naive, central memory and Treg TCRB repertoires that appeared more similar.

Blood was collected once per donor into heparin, averaging around 0.11 L. Trimming stripped 2 bases from V and 4 bases from J, with 6 bases between. This CDR3 has 13 amino acids. Germline V lookup: CDR1 MNHEY, CDR2 SMNVEV (reference sequence). The investigators reverse transcribed all of the isolated RNA, so they sequenced expressed TCRB transcripts. Assay: immunoSEQ multiplex PCR; the TCRdb copy retains only in-frame clones and omits some. The sample consists of approximately 330,000 clones, 9.5% to 11% of them appearing once. This chain joins TRBV27 and TRBJ2-1; unclear D gene. The source of this sequence is a woman aged 25 to 45 in good health. Sequencing was carried out using naive CD4+ T cells from blood. Here the CDR3 DNA reads TGTGCCAGCAGTTTAACGGGTTACAATGAGCAGTTCTTC. This codes for CASSLTGYNEQFF.